These 9 T cell receptor beta chains share one sample of origin, sequenced in a study of blood T cell repertoires in COVID-19 (dated by TCRdb to 2019 to 2021). Library preparation was by the immunoSEQ multiplex PCR assay. TCRdb holds this immuneACCESS table with in-frame rearrangements only. Some clones are missing; in checked studies, unresolved V genes explain under half, and the rest has no known cause. A total of about 190,000 clones appear in this sample, around 84% of them only once. Roughly a fifth of the sample goes to the ten largest clones. Sequenced sample: peripheral blood. These receptor sequences come from a human donor in a cohort sampled during active COVID-19.

This chain links TRBV5-1 with TRBJ1-6; possible D gene TRBD1, 6 bases. Trimming removed 4 bases at V and 7 bases at J, with 18 bases between. Germline V CDR1 and CDR2: SGHRS, YFSETQ. CDR3 length: 16 residues. CDR3 DNA: TGCGCCAGCAGCAGGGGTGCGGACAGCTTGAATTCACCCCTCCACTTT. As protein: CASSRGADSLNSPLHF.

Points on this clone: Other DNA sequences within the sample encode an identical CDR3. The chain has TRBV7-2 and TRBJ2-5; 11 nucleotides align to TRBD2. J lost 2 bases, V lost 5 bases, and 7 bases had no gene match. Looked up from germline, CDR1 is SGHTA and CDR2 is FQGNSA. The length of the CDR3 is 16 residues. The DNA for the CDR3 is TGTGCCAGCAGCCCCGGACTAGCGGGTTTACAAGAGACCCAGTACTTC. Translated, it gives CASSPGLAGLQETQYF.

The genes are TRBV27 and TRBJ2-6; 8 nucleotides align to TRBD1. Germline V gene sequence: CDR1 MNHEY, CDR2 SMNVEV (reference sequence). This CDR3 spans 16 amino acids. The trim removed 2 bases at V and 2 bases at J, leaving 2 bases unmatched. The CDR3 DNA reads TGTGCCAGCAGTTTACAGGGACAGGCTGGGGCCAACGTCCTGACTTTC. Translation: CASSLQGQAGANVLTF.

V usage is TRBV6-2 or TRBV6-3 and J usage is TRBJ1-5; D perhaps matches TRBD1 (6 bases). Germline CDR1 MNHEY, CDR2 SVGEGT. This CDR3 spans 16 amino acids. Trimming stripped 4 bases from V and 6 bases from J, with 19 bases between. The CDR3 loop reads CASSSPAGGTGQPQHF. As DNA, the CDR3 is TGTGCCAGCAGTTCCCCCGCGGGGGGCACGGGTCAGCCCCAGCATTTT.

This clone was counted between two and nine times. The chain combines TRBV5-1 with TRBJ2-7; 9 bases align to TRBD1. Germline CDR1 is SGHRS and CDR2 is YFSETQ. CDR3 length: 13 amino acids. After removal of 3 bases from V and 6 bases from J, the junction contained 4 bases not matched to a gene. The CDR3 DNA is TGCGCCAGCAGCTGGGGACAGGGACTCGAGCAGTACTTC. This translates into CASSWGQGLEQYF. Based on the CDR3 plus reference TRBV5-1 and TRBJ2-7, the full variable domain is KAGVTQTPRYLIKTRGQQVTLSCSPISGHRSVSWYQQTPGQGLQFLFEYFSETQRNKGNFPGRFSGRQFSNSRSEMNVSTLELGDSALYLCASSWGQGLEQYFGPGTRLTVT.

The count of this clone is one. The J gene is TRBJ1-1, the V gene TRBV11-2, with a tentative D call TRBD1 (5 bases). In germline, CDR1 is SGHAT, CDR2 FQNNGV. This CDR3 comprises 12 residues. V dropped 5 bases and J dropped 8 bases, with 12 bases sitting between them. The CDR3 bases are TGTGCCAGCAGCCTCGGGGGGTTCGAAGCTTTCTTT. Translating it yields CASSLGGFEAFF.

The chain joins TRBV6-1 to TRBJ1-6; D possibly corresponds to TRBD1 (5 bases). Germline CDR1 MNHNS, CDR2 SASEGT. This CDR3 contains 15 residues. V was shortened by 3 bases and J by 2 bases, with 8 bases between the two germline ends. The CDR3: CASSEGGPYNSPLHF. The CDR3 bases are TGTGCCAGCAGTGAGGGGGGACCCTATAATTCACCCCTCCACTTT.

This sequence joins TRBV6-5 and TRBJ1-3, with D possibly matching TRBD1 (6 bases). The V end lost 9 bases, the J end lost 7 bases, and 22 bases lay between the germline ends. Germline assignment: CDR1 MNHEY and CDR2 SVGAGI. This CDR3 contains 15 residues. The CDR3 coding sequence is TGTGCCAGTAGGCCGGTTAAGAGCAGGGGTAACACCATATATTTT. Its protein is CASRPVKSRGNTIYF.

This clone came up a few times. The rearrangement uses TRBV7-6 and TRBJ1-5, with a weak D call TRBD1 (5 bases). The CDR3 spans 13 residues. Trimming stripped 4 bases from V and 1 base from J, with 5 bases between. Germline loops: CDR1 SGHVS, CDR2 FNYEAQ. The CDR3 DNA is TGTGCCAGCAGCTGGGGCAGCAATCAGCCCCAGCATTTT. Translating it yields CASSWGSNQPQHF.